This T cell receptor beta chain was sequenced during a study of blood T cell repertoires in COVID-19. This clone was counted at least ten times. Clones were read by immunoSEQ multiplex PCR, and TCRdb kept only the in-frame ones, dropping some. The data contain about 70,000 clones, approximately 80% of them singletons. V was cut by 4 bases and J by 6 bases, with 14 bases left in between. The CDR3 is 14 amino acids. The germline V gene has CDR1 SGHTS and CDR2 YDEGEE. The clonotype originates from a human donor in a cohort sampled during active COVID-19. Sample: peripheral blood. The chain employs TRBV5-8 and TRBJ1-5; weak D call: TRBD1 (6 bases). The CDR3 nucleotides read TGTGCCAGCAGCGATCTTACAGGGTTTCAGCCCCAGCATTTT. This codes for CASSDLTGFQPQHF.